Listed below are T cell receptor beta chains from one sample, sequenced in a study of CD8+CD57+ T cells in acquired aplastic anemia. One entry per CDR3 protein, called by TCRdb with MiXCR from the reads. The sample lists 150,000 to 160,000 distinct CDR3 sequences, less than 60% occurring once. The source material was sorted CD4+, CD8+, or CD8+CD57+ T cells (not recorded which) from PBMCs. The source of these receptors is a human donor with aplastic anemia. Both conserved end residues are part of each CDR3. The order of the fields is V gene, D gene, clone size, J gene, CDR3 protein, CDR3 DNA. A D gene is named only where the DNA matches it firmly. A clone size is listed for some rows: how often the clone was seen (once, few, many), or a class if it is expanded.

TRBV9	NA	few	TRBJ1-1	CASSVGTTEAFF	TGTGCCAGCAGCGTAGGGACTACTGAAGCTTTCTTT
TRBV6-1	TRBD2	NA	TRBJ2-7	CTSSPSGTYEQYF	TGTACCAGCAGCCCTAGCGGAACCTACGAGCAGTACTTC
TRBV15	NA	NA	TRBJ2-1	CATSRARGRDDNEQFF	TGTGCCACCAGCAGAGCGAGAGGGCGGGACGACAATGAGCAGTTCTTC
TRBV9	NA	NA	TRBJ2-5	CASSVGRVGATQETQYF	TGTGCCAGCAGCGTAGGGCGGGTAGGGGCTACACAAGAGACCCAGTACTTC
TRBV6-2/TRBV6-3	NA	many	TRBJ2-2	CASSYSRGELFF	TGTGCCAGCAGTTACTCCCGAGGGGAGCTGTTTTTT
TRBV6-1	NA	NA	TRBJ2-7	CASSEGGLIYEQYF	TGTGCCAGCAGTGAAGGGGGCTTGATATACGAGCAGTACTTC
TRBV7-6	NA	NA	TRBJ2-7	CASSLVNLGEQYF	TGTGCCAGCAGCTTAGTTAACCTGGGGGAGCAGTACTTC
TRBV20-1	NA	NA	TRBJ2-3	CSASPGGLSTDTQYF	TGCAGTGCTAGCCCCGGGGGCTTGAGCACAGATACGCAGTATTTT
TRBV29-1	TRBD1	NA	TRBJ1-2	CSVDHGTGAYGYTF	TGCAGCGTTGACCACGGGACAGGGGCATATGGCTACACCTTC
TRBV4-3	NA	many	TRBJ2-2	CASSQSTDIQSNTGELFF	TGCGCCAGCAGCCAAAGTACAGACATACAGTCGAACACCGGGGAGCTGTTTTTT
TRBV2	NA	NA	TRBJ2-4	CASRGNRLHIQYF	TGTGCCAGCAGAGGAAACAGGTTACACATTCAGTACTTC
TRBV19	NA	many	TRBJ2-2	CASTPDRLGELFF	TGTGCCAGTACCCCAGACCGGTTAGGGGAGCTGTTTTTT
TRBV4-2	NA	NA	TRBJ1-6	CASSGYNSPLHF	TGTGCCAGCAGCGGGTATAATTCACCCCTCCACTTT
TRBV9	NA	NA	TRBJ2-7	CASSVEGSTSYEQYF	TGTGCCAGCAGCGTAGAGGGGAGCACCTCCTACGAGCAGTACTTC
TRBV25-1	TRBD1	many	TRBJ1-1	CASSDPGQADTEAFF	TGTGCCAGCAGTGACCCGGGACAGGCGGACACTGAAGCTTTCTTT
TRBV7-2	NA	NA	TRBJ1-6	CASSAQYNSPLHF	TGTGCCAGCAGCGCCCAATATAATTCACCCCTCCACTTT
TRBV7-9	NA	many	TRBJ2-3	CASSFSTGLEDTQYF	TGTGCCAGCAGCTTCTCCACGGGCCTAGAAGATACGCAGTATTTT
TRBV7-8	NA	NA	TRBJ2-3	CASSRSGNTQYF	TGTGCCAGCAGCCGATCGGGGAATACGCAGTATTTT
TRBV3-1	TRBD1	NA	TRBJ2-1	CASSPRGTGAYNERFF	TGTGCCAGCAGCCCACGTGGGACAGGGGCCTACAATGAGCGGTTCTTC
TRBV24-1	NA	once	TRBJ1-1	CAASGADLSDTEAFF	TGTGCCGCCAGTGGTGCGGATCTCTCGGACACTGAAGCTTTCTTT
TRBV7-6	NA	NA	TRBJ1-1	CVSSLVEGDTGAFF	TGTGTCAGCAGCTTAGTTGAGGGCGACACTGGAGCTTTCTTT
TRBV6-4	NA	NA	TRBJ2-3	CASSESGTDTQYF	TGTGCCAGCAGTGAGAGCGGCACAGATACGCAGTATTTT
TRBV10-3	NA	NA	TRBJ2-1	CAISASRGASSYNEQFF	TGTGCCATCAGTGCCAGTCGGGGGGCGAGCTCCTACAATGAGCAGTTCTTC
TRBV5-1	NA	NA	TRBJ2-3	CASSSALWAGGGHTDTQYF	TGCGCCAGCAGCTCGGCCCTATGGGCAGGAGGGGGGCACACAGATACGCAGTATTTT
TRBV13	TRBD2	NA	TRBJ2-3	CASSTRPGTSGRSGDTQYF	TGTGCCAGCAGCACGAGACCAGGTACTAGCGGGCGGTCAGGGGATACGCAGTATTTT
TRBV7-3	NA	NA	TRBJ2-5	CASSRGQQGTQYF	TGTGCCAGCAGCCGCGGACAGCAGGGGACCCAGTACTTC
TRBV7-6	NA	NA	TRBJ2-1	CASSLVSIHNEQFF	TGTGCCAGCAGCTTAGTTTCCATCCACAATGAGCAGTTCTTC
TRBV6-1	NA	NA	TRBJ1-3	CAGWDGFSGNTIYF	TGTGCCGGTTGGGACGGCTTCTCTGGAAACACCATATATTTT
TRBV20-1	NA	NA	TRBJ1-1	CSATGYTEAFF	TGCAGTGCTACCGGGTACACTGAAGCTTTCTTT
TRBV7-2	NA	many	TRBJ2-3	CASSLHTDTQYF	TGTGCCAGCAGCCTACACACAGATACGCAGTATTTT
TRBV6-2/TRBV6-3	TRBD1	many	TRBJ1-2	CASSYSFPRTGGLYGYTF	TGTGCCAGCAGTTACTCGTTTCCGAGGACAGGGGGCCTCTATGGCTACACCTTC
TRBV19	NA	many	TRBJ2-1	CASSIRNRYNEQFF	TGTGCCAGTAGTATCCGGAACCGCTACAATGAGCAGTTCTTC
TRBV20-1	NA	NA	TRBJ2-7	CSARGRTGVSYEQYF	TGCAGTGCTAGAGGCCGTACGGGGGTCTCCTACGAGCAGTACTTC
TRBV2	NA	NA	TRBJ2-7	CASSGILRPYEQYF	TGTGCCAGCAGTGGAATACTGAGGCCTTACGAGCAGTACTTC
TRBV10-3	TRBD2	many	TRBJ2-3	CAISDLGGETSTDTQYF	TGTGCCATCAGTGACCTCGGGGGGGAGACTAGCACAGATACGCAGTATTTT
TRBV12-3/TRBV12-4	NA	many	TRBJ2-3	CASSLSDTQYF	TGTGCCAGCAGTTTGTCTGATACGCAGTATTTT
TRBV20-1	NA	NA	TRBJ2-2	CSARDLRTGELFF	TGCAGTGCTAGGGACCTAAGAACCGGGGAGCTGTTTTTT
TRBV4-2	NA	many	TRBJ1-2	CASSQDGTGNAHYGYTF	TGTGCCAGCAGCCAAGATGGCACAGGGAATGCTCATTATGGCTACACCTTC
TRBV9	NA	NA	TRBJ1-6	CASSAYLGGNSLLHF	TGTGCCAGCAGCGCGTACCTCGGGGGTAATTCACTCCTCCACTTT
TRBV7-2	NA	NA	TRBJ1-6	CASSLAQEATLHF	TGTGCCAGCAGCTTAGCGCAGGAAGCCACCCTCCACTTT
TRBV4-1	TRBD1	many	TRBJ1-6	CASSQGGTGISPLHF	TGCGCCAGCAGCCAAGGCGGGACAGGGATTTCACCCCTCCACTTT
TRBV12-3/TRBV12-4	NA	NA	TRBJ1-3	CASSPTHSGNTIYF	TGTGCCAGCAGTCCTACCCACTCTGGAAACACCATATATTTT
TRBV20-1	NA	once	TRBJ2-1	CSASSNNEQFF	TGCAGTGCCAGCAGTAACAATGAGCAGTTCTTC
TRBV24-1	TRBD1	NA	TRBJ1-5	CATSDPGTGSNQPQHF	TGTGCCACCAGTGATCCCGGGACAGGCAGCAATCAGCCCCAGCATTTT
TRBV7-2	NA	NA	TRBJ2-7	CASKAASAYEQYF	TGTGCCAGCAAGGCGGCTAGCGCCTACGAGCAGTACTTC
TRBV4-1	TRBD1	many	TRBJ1-3	CASSQGKTGSSGNTIYF	TGCGCCAGCAGCCAAGGAAAGACAGGGTCGAGTGGAAACACCATATATTTT
TRBV10-3	NA	many	TRBJ1-1	CAISETGNTEAFF	TGTGCCATCAGTGAGACAGGGAACACTGAAGCTTTCTTT
TRBV5-1	NA	NA	TRBJ1-2	CASSLAGGLGGGYTF	TGCGCCAGCAGCTTGGCCGGAGGCTTGGGGGGTGGCTACACCTTC
TRBV15	TRBD1	NA	TRBJ1-2	CATSREGQGLSYTF	TGTGCCACCAGCAGAGAGGGACAGGGTCTTAGCTACACCTTC
TRBV15	TRBD2	few	TRBJ2-7	CATSLSGGDSYEQYF	TGTGCCACCAGCCTAAGCGGGGGGGATTCCTACGAGCAGTACTTC
TRBV4-1	TRBD1	few	TRBJ2-1	CASSQNDRGPYNEQFF	TGCGCCAGCAGCCAAAACGACAGGGGCCCCTACAATGAGCAGTTCTTC
TRBV10-3	NA	NA	TRBJ2-7	CATGRQGRGQYF	TGTGCCACCGGAAGACAGGGGAGGGGGCAGTACTTC